The 21 T cell receptor beta chains below all came from one sample that was sequenced in a study of shared clonotypes between healthy human individuals. The naive CD8 subset, CD45RO-negative cells positively selected for CCR7, excluded terminally differentiated effector memory CD45RA+ cells. Only in-frame clones appear in the TCRdb table, and some are missing; sequencing was by immunoSEQ multiplex PCR. The data contain millions of clones, approximately 95% of them singletons. The sequenced sample consisted of naive CD8+ T cells sorted from blood. The receptors come from a man between 18 and 35 years old in good health.

The chain joins TRBV7-6 to TRBJ2-1; 7 positions match TRBD2. The V and J ends lost 2 bases and 3 bases, in that order; junction bases with no gene match: 10. CDR3 length: 17 amino acids. CDR1 SGHVS and CDR2 FNYEAQ come from the germline V gene. The CDR3 region is CASSLRLAGVNYNEQFF. In DNA form, the CDR3 reads TGTGCCAGCAGCTTAAGGCTCGCGGGGGTAAACTACAATGAGCAGTTCTTC.

The V gene is TRBV6-5, the J gene TRBJ1-1; D ambiguous. The CDR3 spans 14 residues. Germline V gene lookup returns CDR1 MNHEY and CDR2 SVGAGI. V lost 6 bases and J 4 bases, leaving 15 bases between the germline ends. The CDR3: CASSLVVGSTEAFF. CDR3 in DNA: TGTGCCAGCAGCCTCGTGGTGGGCTCCACTGAAGCTTTCTTT.

V and J are TRBV30 and TRBJ1-4; 8 nucleotides align to TRBD1. The germline CDR1 and CDR2 sequences are GTSNPN and SVGIG (reference sequence). The V gene end was trimmed by 2 bases and the J gene end by 7 bases; junction bases not matched to a gene: 6. The CDR3 loop spans 14 amino acids. The CDR3, as DNA: TGTGCCTGGAGTCACGGACAGGGCGGTGAAAAACTGTTTTTT. Translation gives CAWSHGQGGEKLFF.

J is TRBJ2-1 and V is TRBV7-9, with D perhaps given as TRBD1 or TRBD2 (5 bases each). Germline V gives CDR1 SEHNR, CDR2 FQNEAQ (reference sequence). Trimming took off 5 bases at V and 3 bases at J, with 23 bases between the two ends. This CDR3 region has 18 residues. The CDR3 loop is CASSPTALGEPNYNEQFF. For the CDR3, the DNA is TGTGCCAGCAGCCCTACGGCCCTAGGGGAGCCCAACTACAATGAGCAGTTCTTC.

V and J are TRBV2 and TRBJ2-7; D unresolved. Germline V gene data show CDR1 as SNHLY and CDR2 as FYNNEI. CDR3 length: 16 residues. Trimming left V 4 bases short and J 3 bases short, with 19 bases between. The CDR3 sequence is CASSGGQVLNFYEQYF. CDR3 in DNA: TGTGCCAGCAGTGGGGGTCAAGTACTAAACTTCTACGAGCAGTACTTC.

This clone showed up just a few times. At the DNA level, this CDR3 is encoded by other sequences in the same sample as well. The chain employs TRBV9 and TRBJ1-4; D uncertain. The CDR3 totals 13 residues. V lost 0 bases to trimming and J lost 6 bases, with 6 bases between them. Germline CDR1 SGDLS, CDR2 YYNGEE. The CDR3 sequence is CASSVGSDEKLFF. In nucleotides, the CDR3 is TGTGCCAGCAGCGTAGGAAGCGATGAAAAACTGTTTTTT.

The genes are TRBV4-3 and TRBJ2-3, with TRBD2 matching 7 bases. This CDR3 contains 16 residues. V dropped 0 bases and J dropped 0; count of bases not matched to a gene: 3. In germline, CDR1 is LGHNA, CDR2 YSLEER. This CDR3 reads CASSQEPAGSTDTQYF. The CDR3 DNA reads TGCGCCAGCAGCCAAGAGCCAGCGGGGAGCACAGATACGCAGTATTTT.

This rearrangement joins TRBV27 to TRBJ2-1; 8 bases are a match to TRBD2. Looked up from germline, CDR1 is MNHEY and CDR2 is SMNVEV (reference sequence). This CDR3 has 16 amino acids. The trim removed 0 bases at V and 4 bases at J, leaving 5 bases unmatched. The CDR3 coding sequence is TGTGCCAGCAGTTTATCCGGGACTAGTCGTTACAATGAGCAGTTCTTC. Its protein is CASSLSGTSRYNEQFF.

The chain has TRBV27 and TRBJ2-7, with 7 bases lining up with TRBD2. There are 14 residues in the CDR3. CDR1 and CDR2 from the germline V gene are MNHEY and SMNVEV (reference sequence). With V trimmed by 6 bases and J by 0 bases, 5 bases remained unmatched. CDR3 amino acids: CASSGLESSYEQYF. The CDR3 bases are TGTGCCAGCAGCGGACTAGAAAGCTCCTACGAGCAGTACTTC.

This clone was detected only once. V is TRBV19 and J is TRBJ2-7, with D possibly TRBD2 on 5 matching bases. The CDR3 length is 14 residues. Trimming cost V 3 bases and J 6 bases, with 15 bases left between them. Germline V gene sequence: CDR1 LNHDA, CDR2 SQIVND (reference sequence). The CDR3 here is CASSMDGESGEQYF. In DNA, the CDR3 is TGTGCCAGTAGTATGGACGGGGAATCGGGCGAGCAGTACTTC.

V usage is TRBV27 and J usage is TRBJ2-3; D uncertain. V dropped 3 bases and J dropped 6 bases, with 16 bases sitting between them. The length of the CDR3 is 15 residues. The germline gives CDR1 MNHEY, CDR2 SMNVEV (reference sequence). Here the CDR3 reads CASSLSGLKGDTQYF. The CDR3 DNA reads TGTGCCAGCAGTTTGTCGGGCCTCAAAGGGGATACGCAGTATTTT.

The chain is built from TRBV19 and TRBJ2-7, with D perhaps TRBD1 or TRBD2 (5 bases each). Trimming left V 3 bases short and J 3 bases short, with 15 bases between. CDR3 length: 15 amino acids. The germline V gene has CDR1 LNHDA and CDR2 SQIVND (reference sequence). CDR3: CASSITWDGYYEQYF. In nucleotides, the CDR3 is TGTGCCAGTAGTATTACTTGGGACGGGTACTACGAGCAGTACTTC.

Regarding this clone: The same CDR3 arises from other DNA sequences in this sample as well. Written as DNA, the CDR3 is TGTGCCAGCAGCTTAGCCCCCGAGACCCAGTACTTC. This translates into CASSLAPETQYF. V usage is TRBV7-9 and J usage is TRBJ2-5; no clear D. Germline CDR1 and CDR2: SEHNR and FQNEAQ (reference sequence). The CDR3 is made up of 12 amino acids. Trimming took 0 bases from V and 5 from J, leaving 4 bases between them.

The chain uses TRBV9 and TRBJ1-3; D not resolved. Germline loops: CDR1 SGDLS, CDR2 YYNGEE. Trimming shortened V by 3 bases and J by 0 bases, and 13 bases separated the two germline ends. This CDR3 is 16 amino acids long. CDR3: CASSAGRGPSGNTIYF. CDR3 DNA sequence: TGTGCCAGCAGCGCGGGCCGGGGTCCCTCTGGAAACACCATATATTTT.

This clone has just one count. The chain links TRBV21-1 to TRBJ1-6. TRBV21-1 is a recognized pseudogene. CDR3 length equals 15 residues. The CDR3 nucleotides are TGTGCCAGCAGCTCCCGGGCGTGCTTCGGGTCACCCCTCCACTTT. As protein: CASSSRACFGSPLHF.

The rearrangement links TRBV5-6 to TRBJ1-6; D is perhaps TRBD1 (5 bases). Looked up from germline, CDR1 is SGHDT and CDR2 is YYEEEE. V lost 7 bases to trimming and J lost 2 bases, with 16 bases between them. The CDR3 extends over 16 amino acids. The DNA of the CDR3 is TGTGCCAGCGGGACTCTTGAGAGTACCTATAATTCACCCCTCCACTTT. Amino acids: CASGTLESTYNSPLHF.

Turning to this clone: This same CDR3 is encoded by further DNA sequences in the sample. The chain uses TRBV4-1 and TRBJ2-3; D ambiguous. The CDR3 extends over 15 amino acids. Looked up from germline, CDR1 is MGHRA and CDR2 is YSYEKL. With 1 base removed from V and 0 bases from J, the gap between germline ends came to 8 bases. In DNA form, the CDR3 reads TGCGCCAGCAGCCAAGTCGAGGATAGCACAGATACGCAGTATTTT. Translated, it gives CASSQVEDSTDTQYF.

V gene TRBV6-5 combines with J gene TRBJ1-1; a weak D match, TRBD1 (5 bases). The CDR3 extends over 13 amino acids. Trimming pared 6 bases from V and 4 bases from J, leaving 12 bases between. Per germline, CDR1 MNHEY and CDR2 SVGAGI. In DNA form, the CDR3 reads TGTGCCAGCAGCACAGGAGGGGTCACTGAAGCTTTCTTT. Its protein is CASSTGGVTEAFF.

The rearrangement links TRBV7-2 to TRBJ1-5, with a tentative D call TRBD1 (6 bases). The CDR3 extends over 15 amino acids. Germline lookup yields CDR1 SGHTA and CDR2 FQGNSA. V was cut by 5 bases and J by 7 bases, with 18 bases left in between. The CDR3 nucleotides are TGTGCCAGCAGCCGGTGGGTGGGGGCCCAGCAGCCCCAGCATTTT. As protein: CASSRWVGAQQPQHF.

This chain joins TRBV7-8 and TRBJ1-5; D remains ambiguous. CDR1 and CDR2 from the germline V gene are SGHVS and FQNEAQ. This CDR3 is built from 15 residues. Trimming pared 3 bases from V and 3 bases from J, leaving 12 bases between. CDR3 nucleotides: TGTGCCAGCAGCTTCTACTCAGGAGACAATCAGCCCCAGCATTTT. As protein: CASSFYSGDNQPQHF.

The V call is TRBV5-1, the J call TRBJ1-1, with D perhaps matching TRBD1 (6 bases). V was shortened by 1 base and J by 12 bases, with 10 bases between the two germline ends. Looked up from germline, CDR1 is SGHRS and CDR2 is YFSETQ. This CDR3 contains 11 residues. CDR3: CASSLLGQTFF. CDR3 sequence (DNA): TGCGCCAGCAGCTTGCTTGGACAGACTTTCTTT.